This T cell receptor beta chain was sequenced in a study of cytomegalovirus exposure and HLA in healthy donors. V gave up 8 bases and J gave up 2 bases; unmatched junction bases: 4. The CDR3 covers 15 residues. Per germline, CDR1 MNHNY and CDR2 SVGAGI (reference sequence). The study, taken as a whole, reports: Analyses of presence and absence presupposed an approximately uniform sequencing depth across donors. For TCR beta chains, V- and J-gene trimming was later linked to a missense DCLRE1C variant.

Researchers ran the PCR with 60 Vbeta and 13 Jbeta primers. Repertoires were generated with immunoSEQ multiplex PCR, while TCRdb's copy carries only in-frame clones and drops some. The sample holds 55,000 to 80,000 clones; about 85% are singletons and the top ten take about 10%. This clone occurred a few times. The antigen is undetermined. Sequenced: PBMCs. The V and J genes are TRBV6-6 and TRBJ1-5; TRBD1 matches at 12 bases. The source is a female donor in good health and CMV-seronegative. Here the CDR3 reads CASGTGGLGNQPQHF. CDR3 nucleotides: TGTGCCAGCGGGACAGGGGGCCTCGGCAATCAGCCCCAGCATTTT.